This entry features one T cell receptor beta chain sequence. The sample belongs to a study of shared T cell receptors in the human thymus. Sequencing was performed with immunoSEQ multiplex PCR; in TCRdb, only in-frame clones are kept and a portion is missing. The sample has over 650,000 clones; roughly 86% are singletons. The germline V gene encodes CDR1 SGHVS and CDR2 FQNEAQ. The V and J ends lost 1 base and 3 bases, in that order; junction bases with no gene match: 3. The CDR3 runs to 14 residues. This same sample was also taken into another study, of human thymus T cells.

The chain combines TRBV7-8 with TRBJ2-7; TRBD1 matches at 7 bases. The specimen was thymocytes. The sequence was collected from a boy less than two years old with a congenital heart defect. The CDR3 DNA reads as TGTGCCAGCAGCTTAGGATGGGACAGCTACGAGCAGTACTTC. This sequence encodes CASSLGWDSYEQYF.